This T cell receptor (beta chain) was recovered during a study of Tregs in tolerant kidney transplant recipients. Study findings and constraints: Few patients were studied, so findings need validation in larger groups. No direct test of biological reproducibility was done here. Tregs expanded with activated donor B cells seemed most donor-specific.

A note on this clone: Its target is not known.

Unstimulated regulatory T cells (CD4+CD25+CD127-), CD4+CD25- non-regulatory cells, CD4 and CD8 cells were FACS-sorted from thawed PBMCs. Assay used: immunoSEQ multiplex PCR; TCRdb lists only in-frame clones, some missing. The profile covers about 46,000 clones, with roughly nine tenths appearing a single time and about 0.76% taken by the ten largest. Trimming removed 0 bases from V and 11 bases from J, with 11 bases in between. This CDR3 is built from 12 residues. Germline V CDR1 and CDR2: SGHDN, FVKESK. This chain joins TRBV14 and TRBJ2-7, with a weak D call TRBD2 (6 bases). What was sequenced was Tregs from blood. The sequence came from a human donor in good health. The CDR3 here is CASSQEEGVEYF. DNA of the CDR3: TGTGCCAGCAGCCAAGAGGAGGGCGTCGAGTACTTC.